This T cell receptor beta chain came from a study of T cell responses to AZD1222 COVID-19 vaccine. Study findings and constraints: Among the donors, most were white British and more were female, and clonal diversity was possibly underestimated.

Profiled with immunoSEQ multiplex PCR; TCRdb holds only in-frame clones, not every one. The repertoire holds 50,000 to 60,000 clones, with approximately 80% as singletons. The V segment lost 5 bases and the J segment 2 bases; nucleotides outside the gene matches: 10. CDR3 length: 17 amino acids. CDR1 and CDR2 from the germline V gene are MDHEN and SYDVKM. To note about this clone: Its specificity is not known.

The TCR was taken from an adult who received the AZD1222 COVID-19 vaccine. The rearrangement links TRBV28 to TRBJ2-3, with TRBD2 matching 10 bases. The material was peripheral blood, obtained 28 days after the second AZD1222 dose. CDR3 bases: TGTGCCAGCAGTACCTCCGGGACTAGCGACCCCACAGATACGCAGTATTTT. The encoded protein is CASSTSGTSDPTDTQYF.